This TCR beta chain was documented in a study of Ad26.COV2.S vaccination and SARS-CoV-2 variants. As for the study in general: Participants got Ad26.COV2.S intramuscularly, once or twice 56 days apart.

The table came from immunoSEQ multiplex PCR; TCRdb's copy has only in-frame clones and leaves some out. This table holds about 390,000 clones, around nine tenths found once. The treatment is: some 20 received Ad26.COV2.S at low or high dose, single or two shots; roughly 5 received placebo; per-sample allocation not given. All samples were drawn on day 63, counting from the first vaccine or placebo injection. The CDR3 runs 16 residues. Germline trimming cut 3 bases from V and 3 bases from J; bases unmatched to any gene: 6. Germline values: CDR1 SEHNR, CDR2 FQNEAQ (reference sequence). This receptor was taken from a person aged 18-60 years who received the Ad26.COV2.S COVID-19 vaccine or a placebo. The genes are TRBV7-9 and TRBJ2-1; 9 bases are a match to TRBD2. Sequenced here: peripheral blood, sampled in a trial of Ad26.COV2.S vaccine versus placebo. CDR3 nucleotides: TGTGCCAGCAGCTTTCTTCCTAGCGGGGTCTACAATGAGCAGTTCTTC. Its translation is CASSFLPSGVYNEQFF. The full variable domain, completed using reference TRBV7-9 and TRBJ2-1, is DTGVSQNPRHKITKRGQNVTFRCDPISEHNRLYWYRQTLGQGPEFLTYFQNEAQLEKSRLLSDRFSAERPKGSFSTLEIQRTEQGDSAMYLCASSFLPSGVYNEQFFGPGTRLTVL.